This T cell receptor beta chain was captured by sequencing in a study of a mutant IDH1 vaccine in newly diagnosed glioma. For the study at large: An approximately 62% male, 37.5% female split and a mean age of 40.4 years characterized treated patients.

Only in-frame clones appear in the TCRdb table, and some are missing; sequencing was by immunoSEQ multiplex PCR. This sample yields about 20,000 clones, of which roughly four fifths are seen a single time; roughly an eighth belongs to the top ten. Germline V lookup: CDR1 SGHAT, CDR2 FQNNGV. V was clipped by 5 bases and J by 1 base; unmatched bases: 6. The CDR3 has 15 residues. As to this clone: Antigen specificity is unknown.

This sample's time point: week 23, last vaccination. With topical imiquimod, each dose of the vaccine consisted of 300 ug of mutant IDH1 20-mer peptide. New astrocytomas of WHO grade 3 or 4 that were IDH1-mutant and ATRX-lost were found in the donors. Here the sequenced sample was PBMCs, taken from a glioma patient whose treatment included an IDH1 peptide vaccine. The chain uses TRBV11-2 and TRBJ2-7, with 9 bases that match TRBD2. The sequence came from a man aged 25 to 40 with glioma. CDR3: CASSPGLAGSYEQYF. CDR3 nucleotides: TGTGCCAGCAGCCCGGGCCTAGCGGGATCCTACGAGCAGTACTTC.